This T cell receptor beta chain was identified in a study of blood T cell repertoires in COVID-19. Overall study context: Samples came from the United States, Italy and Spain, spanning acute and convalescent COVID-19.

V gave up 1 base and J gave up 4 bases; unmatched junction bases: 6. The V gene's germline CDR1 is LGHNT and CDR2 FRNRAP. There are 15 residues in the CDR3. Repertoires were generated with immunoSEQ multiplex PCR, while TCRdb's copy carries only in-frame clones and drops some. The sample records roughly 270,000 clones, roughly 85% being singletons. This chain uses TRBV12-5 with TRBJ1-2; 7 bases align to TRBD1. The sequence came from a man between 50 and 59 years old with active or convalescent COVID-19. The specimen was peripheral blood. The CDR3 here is CASGLDQGQSYGYTF. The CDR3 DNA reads TGTGCTAGTGGTTTGGACCAGGGACAGTCCTATGGCTACACCTTC.